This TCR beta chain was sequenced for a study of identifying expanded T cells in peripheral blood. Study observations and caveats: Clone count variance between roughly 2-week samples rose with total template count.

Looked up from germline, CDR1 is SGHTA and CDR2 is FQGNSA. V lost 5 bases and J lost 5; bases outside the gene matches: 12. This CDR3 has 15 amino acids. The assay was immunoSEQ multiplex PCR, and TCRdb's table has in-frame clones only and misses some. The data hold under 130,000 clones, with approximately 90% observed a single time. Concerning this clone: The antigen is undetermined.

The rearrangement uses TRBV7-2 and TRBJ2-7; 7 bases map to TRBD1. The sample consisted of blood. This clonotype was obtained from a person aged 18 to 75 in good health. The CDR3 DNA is TGTGCCAGCAGCCCGGGACCGACAGGGATCCACGAGCAGTACTTC. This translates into CASSPGPTGIHEQYF.